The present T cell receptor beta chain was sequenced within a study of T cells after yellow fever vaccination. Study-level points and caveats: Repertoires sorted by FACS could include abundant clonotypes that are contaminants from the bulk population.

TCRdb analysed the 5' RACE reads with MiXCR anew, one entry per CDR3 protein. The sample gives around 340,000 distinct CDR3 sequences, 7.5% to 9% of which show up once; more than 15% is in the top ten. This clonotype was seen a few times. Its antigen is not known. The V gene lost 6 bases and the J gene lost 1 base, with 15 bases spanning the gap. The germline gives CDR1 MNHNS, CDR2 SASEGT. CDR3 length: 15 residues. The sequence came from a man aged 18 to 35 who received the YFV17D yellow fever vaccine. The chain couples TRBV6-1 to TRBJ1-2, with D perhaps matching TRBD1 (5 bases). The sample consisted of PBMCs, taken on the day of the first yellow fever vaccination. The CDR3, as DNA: TGTGCCAGCAGCCAACAACAGGATTTTAACTATGGCTACACCTTC. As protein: CASSQQQDFNYGYTF.